This T cell receptor (beta chain) was observed in a study of cytomegalovirus exposure and HLA in healthy donors. Across the study: The 120 validation repertoires, a later analysis reported, used the same platform as the 550 to 700 repertoires from the first cohort.

Produced via immunoSEQ multiplex PCR; TCRdb's table is partial and in-frame only. The data hold some 120,000 clones, with approximately 95% observed a single time. Notes on the study in general: Among TCR beta chains, those listed as cytomegalovirus-associated numbered some 160.

CDR3 length: 13 amino acids. Germline V CDR1 and CDR2: MNHNS, SASEGT. With 3 bases removed from V and 5 bases from J, the gap between germline ends came to 8 bases. Notes on this clone: Its antigen is undetermined.

Sequencing input: PBMCs. This chain uses TRBV6-1 with TRBJ1-5; D is unclear. This clonotype was obtained from a man aged 18 to 29 in good health and CMV-seronegative. CDR3 region: CASSDGEYQPQHF. CDR3 nucleotide sequence: TGTGCCAGCAGTGACGGGGAGTATCAGCCCCAGCATTTT.